This T cell receptor beta chain was captured in a study of cytomegalovirus exposure and HLA in healthy donors. The study, taken as a whole, reports: When analyzed later, a missense DCLRE1C variant was found to be linked to TCR beta V- and J-gene trimming. The authors confirmed in vitro that three CMV-associated chains were specific for CMV antigens. The listing of some 170 TCR beta chains classed them as cytomegalovirus-associated.

PCR involved 60 Vbeta and 13 Jbeta primers. Here immunoSEQ multiplex PCR was the method, and the copy in TCRdb shows in-frame clones only, minus some. Counted here are 150,000 to 200,000 clones, around 82% occurring once; the ten biggest clones make up 2% to 2.5%. The V segment lost 1 base and the J segment 9 bases; nucleotides outside the gene matches: 9. The germline CDR1 and CDR2 sequences are LNHNV and YYDKDF (reference sequence). The CDR3 has 15 residues. Points on this clone: Its antigen remains unidentified.

Sample: PBMCs. The sequence came from a woman in her thirties in good health and CMV-seropositive. This rearrangement joins TRBV15 to TRBJ1-5; TRBD1 aligns across 7 bases. The CDR3 here is CATSRGDSLQGPQHF. In DNA, the CDR3 is TGTGCCACCAGCAGAGGGGACAGTCTGCAAGGGCCCCAGCATTTT.